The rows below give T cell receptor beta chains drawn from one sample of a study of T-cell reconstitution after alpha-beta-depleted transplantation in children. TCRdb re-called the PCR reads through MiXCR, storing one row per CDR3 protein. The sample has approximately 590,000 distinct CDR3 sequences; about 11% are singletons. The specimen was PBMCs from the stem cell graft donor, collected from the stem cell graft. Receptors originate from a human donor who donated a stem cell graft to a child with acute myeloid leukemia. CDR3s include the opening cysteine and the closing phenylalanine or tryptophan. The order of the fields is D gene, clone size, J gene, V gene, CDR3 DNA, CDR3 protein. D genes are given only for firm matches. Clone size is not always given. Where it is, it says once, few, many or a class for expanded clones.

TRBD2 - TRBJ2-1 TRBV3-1 TGTGCCAGCAGCCAAACTAGCGTCTGGGTACAGTTCTTC CASSQTSVWVQFF
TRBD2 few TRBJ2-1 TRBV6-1 TGTGCCAGCATACGATTAGCGGGAGGAAGAAATGAGCAGTTCTTC CASIRLAGGRNEQFF
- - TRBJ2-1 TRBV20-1 TGCAGTGGATCCCTCCCAGCAGGGAACGTCTTATTGAATGAGCAGTTCTTC CSGSLPAGNVLLNEQFF
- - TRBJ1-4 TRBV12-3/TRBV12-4 TGTGCCAGCAGCGATCAGACAGGCCAGGTTTTT CASSDQTGQVF
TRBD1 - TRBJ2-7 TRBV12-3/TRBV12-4 TGTGCCAGCAGCGACTCAGGGGGATGGTCCTACGAGCAGTACTTC CASSDSGGWSYEQYF
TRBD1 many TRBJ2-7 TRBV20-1 TGCAGTGCTAGAGTGGGACAGGGGTTCGATTACGAGCAGTACTTC CSARVGQGFDYEQYF
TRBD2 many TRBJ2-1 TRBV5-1 TGCGCCAGCAGCTTCGGACTAGCGGGCATTTACTCCTACAATGAGCAGTTCTTC CASSFGLAGIYSYNEQFF
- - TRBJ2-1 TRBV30 TGTGCCTGGAGTCCGACGGCCAACAATGAGCAGTTCTTC CAWSPTANNEQFF
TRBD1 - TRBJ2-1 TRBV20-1 TGCAGTGCTCCCAGGGGGCTAGGGGATGGGGGTGAGCAGTTCTTC CSAPRGLGDGGEQFF
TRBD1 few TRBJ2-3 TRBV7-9 TGTGCCAGCAGCTCCCGGACAGGGGGTAGGAATACGCAGTATTTT CASSSRTGGRNTQYF
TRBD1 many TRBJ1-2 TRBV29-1 TGCAGCGTTCAAGACCGGGACAGGGGGCCCGGCACCTTC CSVQDRDRGPGTF
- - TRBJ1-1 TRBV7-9 TGTGCCAGCAGCCACATGGGGGACACTGAAGCTTTCTTT CASSHMGDTEAFF
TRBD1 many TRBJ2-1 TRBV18 TGTGCCAGCTCACCGGTCCAGGGGGCTCGCTTCGAGTTCTTC CASSPVQGARFEFF
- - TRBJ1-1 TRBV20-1 TGCAGTGCCTTTCCCAGTCCAGGGGCTGAAGCTTTCTTT CSAFPSPGAEAFF
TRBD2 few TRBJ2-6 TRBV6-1 TGTGCCAGAGGGGAAAGCGGGGGCCTTATAGCTGGGGCCAACGTCCTGACTTTC CARGESGGLIAGANVLTF